This TCR beta chain was recovered during a study of T cell responses to AZD1222 COVID-19 vaccine (dated by TCRdb to the early 2020s). Regarding the study in general: TCR sequencing covered about 230 trial participants: 200 to 220 given two doses of AZD1222 and 26 given two doses of MenACWY control vaccine. Trial participants were enrolled by age into 18-55, 56-69 and 70-plus year subgroups, with around 150, 28 and 57 TCR-sequenced participants respectively. Summary of the overall study and its limitations: The 56-69-year group was small, and its depth increase did not reach significance, likely because of low power. Conclusions about previously exposed vaccinees were limited because only six or seven AZD1222 recipients were SARS-CoV-2 seropositive at baseline. No day 14 peak-response samples were available, so repertoires were characterized only after the peak T cell response. After two AZD1222 doses, spike-specific TCR breadth and depth were significantly higher than at day 0 and than in MenACWY recipients. Vaccine-associated CD4 TCRs spanned the whole spike protein, with dominant responses in regions 160-218 and 743-854. Reportedly, almost half of the unique spike-specific TCRs recognized epitopes lying outside the regions that are mutated in the B.1.351 and B.1.1.7 variants. Participants were mostly white British and included more females than males, and it was suggested by the authors that clonal diversity may have been underestimated.

This clone was seen a handful of times. The target of this receptor is not known. Within one base of it there is no much larger clone, and no base qualities were kept. Read against the paper, the sample's time point label means: about 28 days (+/-7) after the second vaccine dose. AZD1222 recipients whose second dose came at about 4 weeks and those whose second dose came at about 12 weeks were combined into one group, since spike-specific TCR depth and breadth did not differ between the two schedules. Vaccinee samples were obtained from the UK trials COV001 and COV002, which included a single-blind randomized controlled phase 2/3 trial of AZD1222 (ChAdOx1 nCoV-19) in healthy adults. For TCRbeta chain sequencing, PBMC samples from trial participants were taken at day 0 and at day 28 after the second dose. The CDR3 regions of human TCRbeta chains were subjected to immunosequencing. In the source study's methods: Repertoire TCRs were checked for matches against a reference library of SARS-CoV-2-specific TCRs that had been generated using the MIRA antigen-specificity platform. Breadth was defined as the fraction of unique TCRs that were SARS-CoV-2-associated. Depth was defined as the fraction of total T cells that were SARS-CoV-2-associated. Using the MIRA data, every spike-specific TCR was mapped to the spike region that the TCR reacted to and assigned to either a CD4 or a CD8 class. Log10-transformed breadth and depth values were compared by one-way ANOVA with Sidak's multiple comparisons tests. Here the immuneACCESS table is served through TCRdb, limited to in-frame sequences with V and J called. Missing clones are a known gap in these copies; in checked studies unresolved V genes cover under half, and the rest lacks a known reason. The V and J calls and clone size are taken from that table; D and trimming were inferred from the DNA. Present in this sample are under 150,000 clones, 88% of which were seen just once. The ten largest clones take up about 6.8% of the sample.

The source material was peripheral blood, sampled 28 days after the second AZD1222 dose. This sequence was found in an adult who received the AZD1222 COVID-19 vaccine.

The base sequence is TGTGCCAGCAGTTTTCGGGAGACCCAGTACTTC. Translated, this gives CASSFRETQYF. The rearranged segments are TRBV28 and TRBJ2-5; a confident D gene designation cannot be given. The CDR3 covers 11 residues, taking in both the cysteine and the phenylalanine. Left in the record is the CDR3 DNA by itself, 33 bases read in frame from the first base. The germline V gene sets CDR1 to MDHEN and CDR2 to SYDVKM. V is pared back by 3 bases and J by 5 bases, with 4 bases lying between the germline termini.